Listed here is a single TCR beta chain. Its antigen is unidentified. This record belongs to a study of cytomegalovirus exposure and HLA in healthy donors. Broader study findings: HLA alleles were associated with 15,000 to 20,000 TCR beta sequences in a later analysis at 0.05 false discovery rate.

The PCR used 60 Vbeta and 13 Jbeta primers. Clones were sequenced by immunoSEQ multiplex PCR, and TCRdb holds only the in-frame ones, with some missing. The sample holds about 120,000 clones; 60% to 85% are singletons and the top ten take more than 3%. Sequenced sample: PBMCs. The clonotype originates from a young man in good health and CMV-seronegative.

Here the CDR3 reads CASSYSRGFGEQYF. The CDR3 coding sequence is TGTGCCAGCAGTTATTCAAGGGGGTTCGGCGAGCAGTACTTC. J is TRBJ2-7 and V is TRBV6-5, with D tentatively TRBD1 (6 bases). Per germline, CDR1 MNHEY and CDR2 SVGAGI. V was shortened by 3 bases and J by 6 bases, with 15 bases between the two germline ends. The CDR3 sequence is 14 residues long.